These 17 T cell receptor beta chains share one sample of origin, sequenced in a study of identifying expanded T cells in peripheral blood. The table came from immunoSEQ multiplex PCR; TCRdb's copy has only in-frame clones and leaves some out. The data hold just under 65,000 clones, with about 89% observed a single time. What was sequenced was blood. These receptors originate from a person between 18 and 75 years old in good health.

This rearrangement joins TRBV5-1 to TRBJ1-4; weak D call: TRBD1 (6 bases). The germline V gene encodes CDR1 SGHRS and CDR2 YFSETQ. The V and J ends lost 4 bases and 6 bases respectively, with 16 bases between them. CDR3 size: 15 residues. CDR3 in DNA: TGCGCCAGCAGCCTCGGGGGCAGGATGGATGAAAAACTGTTTTTT. This codes for CASSLGGRMDEKLFF.

This chain joins TRBV7-3 and TRBJ2-7; D is uncertain. Germline assignment: CDR1 SGHTA and CDR2 FQGTGA. Trimming took 4 bases from V and 1 from J, leaving 11 bases between them. The CDR3 consists of 14 residues. The CDR3 region is CASSSHDTSYEQYF. The CDR3, as DNA: TGTGCCAGCAGCTCCCATGATACTTCCTACGAGCAGTACTTC.

The chain is built from TRBV19 and TRBJ2-3; 7 bases fit TRBD2. Germline CDR1 LNHDA, CDR2 SQIVND (reference sequence). The CDR3 is made up of 14 amino acids. The V and J ends lost 5 bases and 6 bases, in that order; junction bases with no gene match: 8. The CDR3, as DNA: TGTGCCAGTAGTCTCGGGACTACCTGGGATACGCAGTATTTT. It translates to CASSLGTTWDTQYF.

The J gene is TRBJ2-2, the V gene TRBV14; D is unclear. Germline CDR1 reads SGHDN; CDR2 reads FVKESK. V was trimmed by 1 base and J by 5 bases, leaving 5 bases between them. The CDR3 contains 13 residues. CDR3 nucleotides: TGTGCCAGCAGCCAAGTATCTACCGGGGAGCTGTTTTTT. Amino acid sequence: CASSQVSTGELFF.

The chain carries TRBV2 and TRBJ2-3, with D unresolved. Trimming stripped 3 bases from V and 3 bases from J, with 1 base between. Per germline, CDR1 SNHLY and CDR2 FYNNEI. This CDR3 spans 11 amino acids. CDR3 in amino acids: CASSDTDTQYF. CDR3 sequence (DNA): TGTGCCAGCAGTGATACAGATACGCAGTATTTT.

The chain has TRBV11-2 and TRBJ2-7; the D is unclear. Trimming left V 5 bases short and J 5 bases short, with 13 bases between. CDR1 and CDR2 (germline): SGHAT, FQNNGV. This CDR3 spans 13 amino acids. CDR3 sequence reads: CASSRSRANEQYF. The CDR3 bases are TGTGCCAGCAGCAGAAGTAGGGCGAACGAGCAGTACTTC.

With respect to this clone: The same CDR3 arises from other DNA sequences in this sample as well. The chain links TRBV28 to TRBJ2-3, with 8 nucleotides matching TRBD2. The J segment lost 3 bases and the V segment lost 5 bases, leaving 4 bases of the junction unmatched. The CDR3 loop spans 14 amino acids. CDR1 is MDHEN and CDR2 is SYDVKM in the germline V gene. In nucleotides, the CDR3 is TGTGCCAGCAGTGACGGGGGGGTAACAGATACGCAGTATTTT. Amino acid sequence: CASSDGGVTDTQYF. Looking up the rest from reference TRBV28 and TRBJ2-3 gives the full variable domain: DVKVTQSSRYLVKRTGEKVFLECVQDMDHENMFWYRQDPGLGLRLIYFSYDVKMKEKGDIPEGYSVSREKKERFSLILESASTNQTSMYLCASSDGGVTDTQYFGPGTRLTVL.

V is TRBV5-1 and J is TRBJ1-6; no clear D. Germline lookup yields CDR1 SGHRS and CDR2 YFSETQ. The V and J ends lost 0 bases and 0 bases respectively, with 7 bases between them. The CDR3 sequence is 16 residues long. CDR3 loop: CASSLAGSSYNSPLHF. CDR3 coding DNA: TGCGCCAGCAGCTTGGCCGGGAGCTCCTATAATTCACCCCTCCACTTT.

This sequence joins TRBV5-6 and TRBJ1-1; D is uncertain. CDR1 is SGHDT and CDR2 is YYEEEE in the germline V gene. The CDR3 runs to 14 residues. V lost 4 bases and J lost 3, with 13 bases in between. The DNA for the CDR3 is TGTGCCAGCAGCCATGGCCGGGGTTACACTGAAGCTTTCTTT. As protein: CASSHGRGYTEAFF.

The chain combines TRBV5-4 with TRBJ2-3; D is uncertain. CDR3 length: 12 amino acids. V was cut by 9 bases and J by 5 bases, with 13 bases left in between. Germline V CDR1 and CDR2: SGHNT, YYREEE (reference sequence). CDR3 nucleotide sequence: TGTGCCACCTCTTGGGCGCGAGATACGCAGTATTTT. It yields the protein CATSWARDTQYF.

The V and J genes are TRBV4-1 and TRBJ1-1; D not certain. This CDR3 has 12 residues. Between the trimmed V and J ends, which lost 1 base and 6 bases, there was a span of 6 bases. Germline-derived CDR1 and CDR2 are MGHRA and YSYEKL. The CDR3, as DNA: TGCGCCAGCAGCCAAGGGGGTCCTGAAGCTTTCTTT. Translation: CASSQGGPEAFF.

The chain couples TRBV5-1 to TRBJ2-1, with 7 bases fitting TRBD1. The length of the CDR3 is 14 residues. V lost 2 bases and J lost 7; bases outside the gene matches: 6. Germline loops: CDR1 SGHRS, CDR2 YFSETQ. This CDR3 is CASSFLTGENEQFF. The CDR3, as DNA: TGCGCCAGCAGCTTTCTAACAGGGGAAAATGAGCAGTTCTTC.

The sample holds one count of this clone. The chain links TRBV27 to TRBJ2-3, with TRBD2 identical over 12 bases. V was clipped by 7 bases and J by 6 bases; unmatched bases: 8. Germline loops: CDR1 MNHEY, CDR2 SMNVEV (reference sequence). This CDR3 contains 15 residues. The chain's CDR3 is CASNPLAGGGDTQYF. Written as DNA, the CDR3 is TGTGCCAGCAACCCACTAGCGGGAGGAGGGGATACGCAGTATTTT.

The chain employs TRBV6-1 and TRBJ1-2, with TRBD1 matching over 7 bases. Germline lookup yields CDR1 MNHNS and CDR2 SASEGT. The CDR3 has 14 residues. V was clipped by 2 bases and J by 2 bases; unmatched bases: 2. DNA for the CDR3: TGTGCCAGCAGTGAATGGGGACAGAACTATGGCTACACCTTC. This translates into CASSEWGQNYGYTF.

This rearrangement joins TRBV7-2 to TRBJ2-1, with no clear D. With 4 bases removed from V and 8 bases from J, the gap between germline ends came to 6 bases. From germline, CDR1 is SGHTA and CDR2 FQGNSA. CDR3 length: 11 residues. The CDR3 protein is CASSSLDEQFF. The CDR3 DNA sequence: TGTGCCAGCAGCTCCCTCGATGAGCAGTTCTTC.

The chain couples TRBV5-1 to TRBJ1-3; no definite D call. V lost 0 bases, J lost 0 bases, and 10 bases lay in between. The CDR3 length is 16 residues. Germline V lookup: CDR1 SGHRS, CDR2 YFSETQ. The CDR3 loop is CASSLEPGNSGNTIYF. The CDR3 region has the DNA TGCGCCAGCAGCTTGGAGCCGGGCAACTCTGGAAACACCATATATTTT.

This sequence joins TRBV5-1 and TRBJ2-3; D is ambiguous. V was clipped by 6 bases and J by 6 bases, with 17 bases between them. CDR3 size: 14 residues. Germline V gene sequence: CDR1 SGHRS, CDR2 YFSETQ. CDR3 in amino acids: CASIRASGDDTQYF. The DNA of the CDR3 is TGCGCCAGCATTCGGGCAAGTGGGGATGATACGCAGTATTTT.